A selection of T cell receptor beta chains follows, all from one sample in a study of glioma-infiltrating T cells after dendritic cell vaccination. Profiling relied on immunoSEQ multiplex PCR, and the TCRdb table lists in-frame clones only, not all of them. The sample consists of 80,000 to 100,000 clones, 70% to 80% of them appearing once. Specimen: blood, collected before dendritic cell vaccination. The receptors shown here come from a human donor with glioblastoma. Each CDR3 is given with its conserved first and last residue. The D gene is left open where the match is weak. Not every row has a clone size; where given, it reads once, few, many or a size class.

clone_size	d_call	j_call	v_call	cdr3_nt	cdr3_aa
once	TRBD1	TRBJ1-1	TRBV7-9	TGTGCCAGCAGCTTATGGCAGGGGGACACTGAAGCTTTCTTT	CASSLWQGDTEAFF
NA	NA	TRBJ1-2	TRBV7-8	TGTGCCAGCAGCTTAGTACAGGGCAGCTACACCTTC	CASSLVQGSYTF
NA	NA	TRBJ1-4	TRBV19	TGTGCCAGTAGTATGGGAGCAGCTAATGAAAAACTGTTTTTT	CASSMGAANEKLFF
NA	TRBD1	TRBJ1-2	TRBV18	TGTGCCAGCTCCGCGGGACAGGGAAGGGCTAACTATGGCTACACCTTC	CASSAGQGRANYGYTF
NA	NA	TRBJ1-1	TRBV6-5	TGTGCCAGCAGTGAGTATACTGAAGCTTTCTTT	CASSEYTEAFF
NA	NA	TRBJ1-2	TRBV19	TGTGCCAGTAGTATGGGTTCGGGGGACCGCTATGGCTACACCTTC	CASSMGSGDRYGYTF
NA	NA	TRBJ1-1	TRBV5-6	TGTGCCAGCAGCTTGGGCGCAGGGCGCTGGAACACTGAAGCTTTCTTT	CASSLGAGRWNTEAFF
NA	NA	TRBJ1-2	TRBV5-1	TGCGCCAGCAGCTCTCCTTCGACTGTAGCAGAGAATCCTAACTATGGCTACACCTTC	CASSSPSTVAENPNYGYTF
NA	TRBD1	TRBJ1-4	TRBV19	TGTGCCAGTAGAACCGGGACAGGGGGCGTAAAACTGTTTTTT	CASRTGTGGVKLFF
NA	TRBD2	TRBJ2-1	TRBV5-1	TGCGCCAGCAGCTTGGGGCTAGCGGGGGAGTACAATGAGCAGTTCTTC	CASSLGLAGEYNEQFF
few	NA	TRBJ2-7	TRBV11-1	TGTGCCAGCAGCTTAGGCATCGGGTACGAGCAGTACTTC	CASSLGIGYEQYF
NA	TRBD1	TRBJ2-7	TRBV25-1	TGTGCCAGCAGTGAGGTAGGGACAGGGTCCTACGAGCAGTACTTC	CASSEVGTGSYEQYF
NA	NA	TRBJ2-7	TRBV5-4	TGTGCCAGCAGCATGAGGACACCGGTTTACGAGCAGTACTTC	CASSMRTPVYEQYF
NA	TRBD2	TRBJ2-1	TRBV28	TGTGCCAGCAGTTCCCCCCGGGCTAGCGGATACAATGAGCAGTTCTTC	CASSSPRASGYNEQFF
NA	TRBD2	TRBJ2-7	TRBV30	TGTGCCTGGAAACGGGGGGGTCGCTACGAGCAGTACTTC	CAWKRGGRYEQYF
NA	TRBD2	TRBJ2-3	TRBV2	TGTGCCAGCAGTGAAGCGCTCGGGGGGAGCACAGATACGCAGTATTTT	CASSEALGGSTDTQYF
NA	NA	TRBJ1-3	TRBV30	TGTGCCCCAACTGTCCAACAGACCCTCACCCAAAACTCTGGAAACACCATATATTTT	CAPTVQQTLTQNSGNTIYF
few	TRBD1	TRBJ1-2	TRBV7-9	TGTGCCAGCAGCTGGGACAGCCAGTATGGCTACACCTTC	CASSWDSQYGYTF
NA	TRBD1	TRBJ2-5	TRBV5-4	TGTGCCAGCAGCCCCGGGACAGGCAAAGAGACCCAGTACTTC	CASSPGTGKETQYF
NA	TRBD1	TRBJ2-5	TRBV4-1	TGCGCCAGCAGCGGACGGACAGGGGGCACCCAACAAGAGACCCAGTACTTC	CASSGRTGGTQQETQYF
NA	NA	TRBJ2-4	TRBV29-1	TGCAGCGTTGGGGGAGGCAAAAACATTCAGTACTTC	CSVGGGKNIQYF
NA	NA	TRBJ2-5	TRBV27	TGTGCCAGCAGCCCTATCCTGGGGGCTATACTCCAAGAGACCCAGTACTTC	CASSPILGAILQETQYF
NA	TRBD1	TRBJ1-2	TRBV7-9	TGTGCCAGCAGCGCACGACAGGGGAGAGATGGCTACACCTTC	CASSARQGRDGYTF
NA	TRBD1	TRBJ1-2	TRBV5-4	TGTGCCAGCAGCGTATTGACAGGGGGCTCTGGCTACACCTTC	CASSVLTGGSGYTF
once	NA	TRBJ1-3	TRBV5-4	TGTGCCAGCAGCTTGGACCCTCCGGGCCCCAGGGGAGGAAACACCATATATTTT	CASSLDPPGPRGGNTIYF
NA	NA	TRBJ1-1	TRBV5-1	TGCGCCAGCAGCTTGGTAACTCGGGGAGTAACTGAAGCTTTCTTT	CASSLVTRGVTEAFF
NA	NA	TRBJ1-1	TRBV5-1	TGCGCCAGCAAGGAGGCGGCGAACACTGAAGCTTTCTTT	CASKEAANTEAFF
NA	NA	TRBJ2-7	TRBV7-8	TGTGCCAGCAGCGAAGCTGGACAGACCTTCTCCTACGAGCAGTACTTC	CASSEAGQTFSYEQYF
NA	NA	TRBJ2-6	TRBV5-1	TGCGCCAGCAGCTTGGCGGGTATCTCTGGGGCCAACGTCCTGACTTTC	CASSLAGISGANVLTF
NA	NA	TRBJ1-4	TRBV5-4	TGTGCCAGCAGCCCCACTGGGGCCAGCGATGAAAAACTGTTTTTT	CASSPTGASDEKLFF
once	NA	TRBJ2-7	TRBV6-1	TGTGCCAGCACCGTCAGGGGCTACGAGCAGTACTTC	CASTVRGYEQYF
NA	NA	TRBJ2-5	TRBV4-1	TGCGCCAGCAGCCAAGCCTCCTTGAGTTTGGGGGGGCGAGAGACCCAGTACTTC	CASSQASLSLGGRETQYF
NA	TRBD2	TRBJ2-6	TRBV4-2	TGTGCCAGCAGCCCCGATTGGGCGGGGGTTGGGGCCAACGTCCTGACTTTC	CASSPDWAGVGANVLTF
NA	TRBD1	TRBJ2-1	TRBV5-1	TGCGCCAGCAGCTTGGAGGGGACAGACTACAATGAGCAGTTCTTC	CASSLEGTDYNEQFF
once	NA	TRBJ2-2	TRBV6-5	TGTGCCAGCAAACGTCAGGGGGGGAACACCGGGGAGCTGTTTTTT	CASKRQGGNTGELFF
NA	NA	TRBJ2-1	TRBV5-1	TGCGCCAGCAGCTTGGGGACACACAATGAGCAGTTCTTC	CASSLGTHNEQFF
NA	NA	TRBJ2-5	TRBV4-2	TGTGCCAGCAGCCAAGATGGGGGAGCGGGCGCCCAAGAGACCCAGTACTTC	CASSQDGGAGAQETQYF
NA	NA	TRBJ2-1	TRBV7-6	TGTGCCAGCAGCTTAGGGCTAGCGTCATTCAATTACAATGAGCAGTTCTTC	CASSLGLASFNYNEQFF
NA	TRBD1	TRBJ1-5	TRBV9	TGTGCCGGCGCCGACAGGGGGCCTGGACAGCCCCAGCATTTT	CAGADRGPGQPQHF
NA	TRBD2	TRBJ2-7	TRBV28	TGTGCCAGCAGTGGGTCTAGCGGGAGTCGCCACGAGCAGTACTTC	CASSGSSGSRHEQYF
NA	NA	TRBJ2-5	TRBV5-1	TGCGCCAGCAGCTTACAGGTCGGCCAAGAGACCCAGTACTTC	CASSLQVGQETQYF
NA	NA	TRBJ1-4	TRBV30	TGTGCCTATCAGGGGCGAGGGGAAAAACTGTTTTTT	CAYQGRGEKLFF
NA	TRBD2	TRBJ2-1	TRBV27	TGTGCCAGCAGTTTATGGGGGGGGTTCTCAGACTACTCCTACAATGAGCAGTTCTTC	CASSLWGGFSDYSYNEQFF
NA	NA	TRBJ1-2	TRBV9	TGTGCCAGCAGCGTAGAGGGGGTTCCCTATGGCTACACCTTC	CASSVEGVPYGYTF
NA	NA	TRBJ1-1	TRBV6-4	TGTGCCAGCAGCGCAGGGGTGAACACTGAAGCTTTCTTT	CASSAGVNTEAFF
NA	NA	TRBJ2-5	TRBV4-1	TGCGCCAGCAGCCAAGGGAGGGGTGTGGAGACCCAGTACTTC	CASSQGRGVETQYF